This TCR beta chain was found in a study of shared clonotypes between healthy human individuals. Each donor was a Caucasian adult residing in Nashville, Tennessee. CD45RA+ naive and CD45RA-negative memory subsets were separated from CD4+ cells. The V gene's germline CDR1 is MDHEN and CDR2 SYDVKM. Trimming removed 10 bases at V and 4 bases at J, with 16 bases between. The CDR3 is made up of 13 amino acids. In this sample, this clone turned up once. The data were produced by immunoSEQ multiplex PCR, yet TCRdb's version contains in-frame clones alone and is incomplete. There are just over 2,000,000 clones in the sample; roughly 95% occur only once, and under 0.15% lies in the top ten.

V and J are TRBV28 and TRBJ1-1; TRBD1 might be the D (6 bases). The sequence came from a man between 18 and 35 years old in good health. The sequenced sample was naive CD4+ T cells sorted from blood. As to subset: CD45RA+ positively selected. The CDR3 protein is CATKVYRVTEAFF. CDR3 bases: TGTGCCACCAAAGTATACAGGGTCACTGAAGCTTTCTTT. Filled out from reference TRBV28 and TRBJ1-1, the complete variable domain reads DVKVTQSSRYLVKRTGEKVFLECVQDMDHENMFWYRQDPGLGLRLIYFSYDVKMKEKGDIPEGYSVSREKKERFSLILESASTNQTSMYLCATKVYRVTEAFFGQGTRLTVV.